This TCR beta chain was found in a study of CD8 T cells in ankylosing spondylitis. Germline lookup yields CDR1 DFQATT and CDR2 SNEGSKA (reference sequence). Deletions cut 0 bases from V and 0 bases from J, with 13 bases between. There are 16 residues in the CDR3. On this clonotype itself: Its antigen is unidentified.

Broader study findings: A motif of under ten highly homologous TCR beta variants was seen as apparently characteristic of ankylosing spondylitis blood.

TCRdb passed the 5' RACE reads through MiXCR, listing each CDR3 protein once. The data contain over 30,000 distinct CDR3 sequences, 9.5% to 12% of them singletons. The chain combines TRBV20-1 with TRBJ2-3; a weak D match, TRBD1 (5 bases). The material sequenced was synovial fluid, either unsorted or a sorted T cell fraction (not recorded which). The TCR was taken from a male donor with ankylosing spondylitis. CDR3: CSARDYIRASTDTQYF. In DNA form, the CDR3 reads TGCAGTGCTAGAGATTACATCAGGGCTAGCACAGATACGCAGTATTTT.